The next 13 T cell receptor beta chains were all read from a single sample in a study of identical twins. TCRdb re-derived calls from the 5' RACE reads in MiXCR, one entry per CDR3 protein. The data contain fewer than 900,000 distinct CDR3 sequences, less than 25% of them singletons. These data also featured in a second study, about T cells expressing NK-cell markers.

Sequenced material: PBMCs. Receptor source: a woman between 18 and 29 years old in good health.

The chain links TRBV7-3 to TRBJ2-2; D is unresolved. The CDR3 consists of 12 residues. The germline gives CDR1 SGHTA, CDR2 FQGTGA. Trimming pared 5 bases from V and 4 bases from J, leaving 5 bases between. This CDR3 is CASSPATGELFF. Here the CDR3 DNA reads TGTGCCAGCAGCCCCGCCACCGGGGAGCTGTTTTTT.

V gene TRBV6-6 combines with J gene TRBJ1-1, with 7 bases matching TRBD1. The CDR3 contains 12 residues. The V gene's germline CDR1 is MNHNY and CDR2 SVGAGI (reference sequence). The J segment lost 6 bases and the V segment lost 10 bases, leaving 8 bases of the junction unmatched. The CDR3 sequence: CATNRGQPEAFF. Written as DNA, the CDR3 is TGTGCCACAAACAGGGGACAGCCTGAAGCTTTCTTT.

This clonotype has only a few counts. CDR3: CASTQGTATEAFF. The CDR3 DNA sequence: TGTGCCAGCACCCAGGGCACAGCCACTGAAGCTTTCTTT. This chain connects TRBV6-1 to TRBJ1-1, with D possibly TRBD1 on 5 matching bases. This CDR3 spans 13 amino acids. V was trimmed by 7 bases and J by 4 bases, leaving 13 bases between them. Per the germline V gene, CDR1 is MNHNS and CDR2 is SASEGT.

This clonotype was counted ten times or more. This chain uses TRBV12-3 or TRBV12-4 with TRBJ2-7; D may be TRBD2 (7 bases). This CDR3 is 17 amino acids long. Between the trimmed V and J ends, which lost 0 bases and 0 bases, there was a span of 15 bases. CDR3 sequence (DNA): TGTGCCAGCAGTTTAGCGCTAGGACGGGGGGCCTCCTACGAGCAGTACTTC. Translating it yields CASSLALGRGASYEQYF.

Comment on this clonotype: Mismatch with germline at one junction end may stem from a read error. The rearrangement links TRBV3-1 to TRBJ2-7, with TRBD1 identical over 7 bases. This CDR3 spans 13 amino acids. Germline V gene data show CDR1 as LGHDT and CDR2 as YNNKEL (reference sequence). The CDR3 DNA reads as TGTGCCAGCAGCCTTACAGGGGCGAACATCGGGGACTTC. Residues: CASSLTGANIGDF.

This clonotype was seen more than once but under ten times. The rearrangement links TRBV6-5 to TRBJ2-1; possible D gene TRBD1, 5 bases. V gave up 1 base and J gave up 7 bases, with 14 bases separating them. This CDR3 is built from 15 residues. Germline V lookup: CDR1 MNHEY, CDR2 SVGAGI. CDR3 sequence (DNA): TGTGCCAGCAGTTACTTGGCCAGGGCTAGGAATGAGCAGTTCTTC. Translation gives CASSYLARARNEQFF.

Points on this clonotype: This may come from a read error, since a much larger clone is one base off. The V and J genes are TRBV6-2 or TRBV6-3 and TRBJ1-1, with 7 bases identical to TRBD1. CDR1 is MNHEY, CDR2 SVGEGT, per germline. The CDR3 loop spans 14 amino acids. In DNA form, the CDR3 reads TGTGCCAGCACTAAACAGGGGAGGTGGACTGTAGCTTTCTTT. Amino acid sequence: CASTKQGRWTVAFF.

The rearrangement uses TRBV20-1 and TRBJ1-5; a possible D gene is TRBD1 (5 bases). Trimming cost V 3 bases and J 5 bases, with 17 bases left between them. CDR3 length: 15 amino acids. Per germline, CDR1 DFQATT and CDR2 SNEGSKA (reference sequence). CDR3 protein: CSARPSGTPYQPQHF. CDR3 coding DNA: TGCAGTGCTAGGCCCTCAGGGACCCCTTATCAGCCCCAGCATTTT.

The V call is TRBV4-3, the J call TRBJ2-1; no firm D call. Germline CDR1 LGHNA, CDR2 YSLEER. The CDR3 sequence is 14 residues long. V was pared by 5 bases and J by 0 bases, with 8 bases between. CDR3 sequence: CASSTASSYNEQFF. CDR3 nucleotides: TGCGCCAGCAGCACTGCCAGCTCCTACAATGAGCAGTTCTTC.

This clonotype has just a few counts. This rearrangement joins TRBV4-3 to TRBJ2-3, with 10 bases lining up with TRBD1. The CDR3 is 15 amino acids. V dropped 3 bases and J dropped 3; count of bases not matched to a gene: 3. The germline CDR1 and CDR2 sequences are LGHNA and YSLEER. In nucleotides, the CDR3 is TGCGCCAGCAGCCACCGGGACAGGGGTACAGATACGCAGTATTTT. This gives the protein CASSHRDRGTDTQYF.

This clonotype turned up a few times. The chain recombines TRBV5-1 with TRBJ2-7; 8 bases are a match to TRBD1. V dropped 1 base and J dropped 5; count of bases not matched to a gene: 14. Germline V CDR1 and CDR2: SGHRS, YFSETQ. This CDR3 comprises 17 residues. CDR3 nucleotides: TGCGCCAGCAGCTTGAGGCAGGGGGCGGTAGTTACCGACGAGCAGTACTTC. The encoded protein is CASSLRQGAVVTDEQYF.

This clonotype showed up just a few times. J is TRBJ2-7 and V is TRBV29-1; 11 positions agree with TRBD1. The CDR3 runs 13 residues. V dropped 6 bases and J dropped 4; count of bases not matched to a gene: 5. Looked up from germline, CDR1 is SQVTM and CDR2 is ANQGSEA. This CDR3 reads CSVPGQGVYEQYF. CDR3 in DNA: TGCAGCGTCCCGGGACAGGGGGTTTACGAGCAGTACTTC.

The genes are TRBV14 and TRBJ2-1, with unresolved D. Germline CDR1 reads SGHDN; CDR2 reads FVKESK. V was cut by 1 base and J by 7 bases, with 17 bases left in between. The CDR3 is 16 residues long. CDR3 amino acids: CASSQVGYLRRNEQFF. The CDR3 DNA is TGTGCCAGCAGCCAAGTTGGGTATCTGCGGAGAAATGAGCAGTTCTTC.